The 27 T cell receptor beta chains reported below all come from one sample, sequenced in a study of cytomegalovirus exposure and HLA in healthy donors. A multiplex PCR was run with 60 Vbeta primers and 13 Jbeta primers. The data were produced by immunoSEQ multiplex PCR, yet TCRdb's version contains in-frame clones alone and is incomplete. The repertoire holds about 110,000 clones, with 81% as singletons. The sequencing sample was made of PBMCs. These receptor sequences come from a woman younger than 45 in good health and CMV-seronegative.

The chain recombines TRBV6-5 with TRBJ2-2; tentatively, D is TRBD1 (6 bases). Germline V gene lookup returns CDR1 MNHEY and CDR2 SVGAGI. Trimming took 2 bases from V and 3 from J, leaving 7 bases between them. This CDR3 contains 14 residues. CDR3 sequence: CASSYGQHTGELFF. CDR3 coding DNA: TGTGCCAGCAGTTACGGACAGCACACCGGGGAGCTGTTTTTT.

CDR3 protein: CASSLNWRENQETQYF. In DNA form, the CDR3 reads TGTGCCAGCAGTTTAAACTGGCGGGAGAACCAAGAGACCCAGTACTTC. The chain has TRBV28 and TRBJ2-5; 7 nucleotides match TRBD2. The ends lost 2 bases at V and 0 bases at J; junction bases unmatched: 6. CDR3 length: 16 residues. Germline V lookup: CDR1 MDHEN, CDR2 SYDVKM.

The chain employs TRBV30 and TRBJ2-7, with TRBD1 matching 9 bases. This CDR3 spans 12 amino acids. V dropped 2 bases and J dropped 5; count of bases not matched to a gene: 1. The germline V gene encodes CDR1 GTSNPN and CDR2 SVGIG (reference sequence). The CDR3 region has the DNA TGTGCCTGGAGTCGGGACAGGGACGAGCAGTACTTC. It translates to CAWSRDRDEQYF.

For the CDR3, the DNA is TGTGCCAGCAGCTTAGTTTGGGCGGGAGTCCCCCGTACTACGCAGTATTTT. Encoded protein: CASSLVWAGVPRTTQYF. The V gene is TRBV11-2, the J gene TRBJ2-3; TRBD2 agrees at 7 bases. V lost 1 base to trimming and J lost 8 bases; unmatched junction nucleotides: 15. The CDR3 consists of 17 residues. Per germline, CDR1 SGHAT and CDR2 FQNNGV. Based on the CDR3 plus reference TRBV11-2 and TRBJ2-3, the full variable domain is EAGVAQSPRYKIIEKRQSVAFWCNPISGHATLYWYQQILGQGPKLLIQFQNNGVVDDSQLPKDRFSAERLKGVDSTLKIQPAKLEDSAVYLCASSLVWAGVPRTTQYFGPGTRLTVL.

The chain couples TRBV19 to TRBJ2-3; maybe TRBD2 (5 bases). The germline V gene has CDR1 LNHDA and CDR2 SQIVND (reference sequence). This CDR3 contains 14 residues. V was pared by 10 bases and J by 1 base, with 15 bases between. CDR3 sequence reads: CATTPNSGTDTQYF. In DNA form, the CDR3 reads TGTGCCACCACACCGAATAGCGGCACAGATACGCAGTATTTT.

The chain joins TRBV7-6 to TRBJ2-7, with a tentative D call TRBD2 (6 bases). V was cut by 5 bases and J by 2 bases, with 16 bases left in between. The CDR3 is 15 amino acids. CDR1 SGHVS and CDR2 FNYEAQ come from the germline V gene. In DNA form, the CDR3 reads TGTGCCAGCAGCCTTGGGTCGACTAGGGCCTACGAGCAGTACTTC. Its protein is CASSLGSTRAYEQYF. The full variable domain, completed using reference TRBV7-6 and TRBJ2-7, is GAGVSQSPRYKVTKRGQDVALRCDPISGHVSLYWYRQALGQGPEFLTYFNYEAQQDKSGLPNDRFSAERPEGSISTLTIQRTEQRDSAMYRCASSLGSTRAYEQYFGPGTRLTVT.

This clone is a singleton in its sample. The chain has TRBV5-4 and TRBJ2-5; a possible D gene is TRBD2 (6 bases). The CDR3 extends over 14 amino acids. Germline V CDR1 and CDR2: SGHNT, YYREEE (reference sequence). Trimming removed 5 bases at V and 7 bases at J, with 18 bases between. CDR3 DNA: TGTGCCAGCAGTCACCCAGGTTTCGGGGGGACCCAGTACTTC. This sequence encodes CASSHPGFGGTQYF.

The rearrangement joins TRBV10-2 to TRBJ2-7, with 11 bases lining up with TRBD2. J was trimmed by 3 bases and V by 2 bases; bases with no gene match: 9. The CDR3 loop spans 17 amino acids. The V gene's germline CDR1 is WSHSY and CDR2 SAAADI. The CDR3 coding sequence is TGCGCCAGCAGTGAGAGGGGGGGGACTAGCGGCCGCTACGAGCAGTACTTC. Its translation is CASSERGGTSGRYEQYF.

The CDR3 sequence is CATSRKETGGQFF. The CDR3 nucleotides read TGTGCCACCAGCAGAAAAGAGACAGGCGGGCAGTTCTTC. V and J are TRBV15 and TRBJ2-1; tentatively, D is TRBD1 (6 bases). With 2 bases removed from V and 12 bases from J, the gap between germline ends came to 14 bases. The CDR3 loop spans 13 amino acids. CDR1 LNHNV and CDR2 YYDKDF come from the germline V gene (reference sequence). Full variable domain (rest looked up from reference TRBV15 and TRBJ2-1): DAMVIQNPRYQVTQFGKPVTLSCSQTLNHNVMYWYQQKSSQAPKLLFHYYDKDFNNEADTPDNFQSRRPNTSFCFLDIRSPGLGDTAMYLCATSRKETGGQFFGPGTRLTVL.

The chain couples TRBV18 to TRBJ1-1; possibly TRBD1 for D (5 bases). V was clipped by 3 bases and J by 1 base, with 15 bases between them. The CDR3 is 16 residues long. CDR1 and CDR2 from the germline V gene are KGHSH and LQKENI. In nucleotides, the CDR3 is TGTGCCAGCTCACCGGGCGGGGGGTCGTGGAACACTGAAGCTTTCTTT. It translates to CASSPGGGSWNTEAFF.

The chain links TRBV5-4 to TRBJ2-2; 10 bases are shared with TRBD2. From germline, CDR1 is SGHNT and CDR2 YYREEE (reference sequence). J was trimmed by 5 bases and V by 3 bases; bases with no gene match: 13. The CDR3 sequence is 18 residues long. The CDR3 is CASSSKSEREGLTGELFF. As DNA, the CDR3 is TGTGCCAGCAGCTCCAAGTCTGAGCGGGAGGGCCTGACCGGGGAGCTGTTTTTT.

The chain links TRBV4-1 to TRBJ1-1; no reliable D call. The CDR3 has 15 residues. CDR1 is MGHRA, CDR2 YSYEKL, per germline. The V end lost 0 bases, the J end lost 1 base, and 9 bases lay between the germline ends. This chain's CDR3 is CASSQDPQANTEAFF. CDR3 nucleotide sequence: TGCGCCAGCAGCCAAGATCCGCAGGCGAACACTGAAGCTTTCTTT.

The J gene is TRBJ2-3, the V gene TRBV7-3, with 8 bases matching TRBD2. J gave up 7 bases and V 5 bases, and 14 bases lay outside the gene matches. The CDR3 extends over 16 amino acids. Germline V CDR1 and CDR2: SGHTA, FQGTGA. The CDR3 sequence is CASSPGWAGGSHTQYF. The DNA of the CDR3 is TGTGCCAGCAGCCCCGGGTGGGCGGGAGGCTCACATACGCAGTATTTT.

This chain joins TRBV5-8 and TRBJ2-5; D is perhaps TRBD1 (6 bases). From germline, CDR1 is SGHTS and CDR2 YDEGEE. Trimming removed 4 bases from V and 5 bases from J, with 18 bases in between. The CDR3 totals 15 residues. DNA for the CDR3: TGTGCCAGCAGCCCGGGACACGGGATGGGGGAGACCCAGTACTTC. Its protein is CASSPGHGMGETQYF.

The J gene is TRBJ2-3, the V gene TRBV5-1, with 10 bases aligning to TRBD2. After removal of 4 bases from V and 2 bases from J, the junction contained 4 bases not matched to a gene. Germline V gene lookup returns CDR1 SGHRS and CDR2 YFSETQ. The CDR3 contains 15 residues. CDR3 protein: CASSQTSGSTDTQYF. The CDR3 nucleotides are TGCGCCAGCAGCCAGACTAGCGGGTCCACAGATACGCAGTATTTT.

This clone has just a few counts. CDR3: CASSQGQGFEQYF. Written as DNA, the CDR3 is TGTGCCAGCAGTCAGGGACAGGGGTTTGAGCAGTACTTC. This rearrangement joins TRBV6-5 to TRBJ2-7, with 10 bases fitting TRBD1. V shed 5 bases, J shed 7 bases, and the junction held 5 bases outside the gene matches. Germline V lookup: CDR1 MNHEY, CDR2 SVGAGI. The CDR3 covers 13 residues.

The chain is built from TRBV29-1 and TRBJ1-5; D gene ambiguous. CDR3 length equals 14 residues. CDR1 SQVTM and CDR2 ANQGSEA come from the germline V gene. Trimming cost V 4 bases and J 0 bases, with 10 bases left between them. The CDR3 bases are TGCAGCGTTGCAGGTACGGATAGCAATCAGCCCCAGCATTTT. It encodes CSVAGTDSNQPQHF. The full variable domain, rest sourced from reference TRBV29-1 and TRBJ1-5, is SAVISQKPSRDICQRGTSLTIQCQVDSQVTMMFWYRQQPGQSLTLIATANQGSEATYESGFVIDKFPISRPNLTFSTLTVSNMSPEDSSIYLCSVAGTDSNQPQHFGDGTRLSIL.

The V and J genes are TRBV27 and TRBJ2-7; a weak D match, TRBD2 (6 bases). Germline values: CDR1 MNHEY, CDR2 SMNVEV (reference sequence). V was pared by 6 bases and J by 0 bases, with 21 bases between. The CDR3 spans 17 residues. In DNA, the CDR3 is TGTGCCAGCAGCCCCGCATCGCCCCGGGGGATCTCCTACGAGCAGTACTTC. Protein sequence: CASSPASPRGISYEQYF.

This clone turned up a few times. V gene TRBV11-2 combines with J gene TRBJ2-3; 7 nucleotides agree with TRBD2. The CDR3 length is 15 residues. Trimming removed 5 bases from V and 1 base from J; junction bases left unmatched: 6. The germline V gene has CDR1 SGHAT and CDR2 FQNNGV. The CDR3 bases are TGTGCCAGCAGCCCGTGGACTAGACGCACAGATACGCAGTATTTT. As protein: CASSPWTRRTDTQYF.

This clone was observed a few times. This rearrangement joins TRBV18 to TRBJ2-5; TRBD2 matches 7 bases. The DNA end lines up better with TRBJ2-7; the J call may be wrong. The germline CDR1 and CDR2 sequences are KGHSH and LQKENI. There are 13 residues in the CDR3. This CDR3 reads CASSRGSVYEQYF. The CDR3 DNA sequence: TGTGCCAGCTCACGCGGGAGTGTCTACGAGCAGTACTTC.

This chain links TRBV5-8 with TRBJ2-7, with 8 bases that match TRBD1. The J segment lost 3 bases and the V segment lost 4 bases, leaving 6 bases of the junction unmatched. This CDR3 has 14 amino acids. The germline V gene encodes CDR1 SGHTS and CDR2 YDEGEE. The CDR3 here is CASSAGQDYYEQYF. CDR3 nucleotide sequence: TGTGCCAGCAGCGCGGGACAGGATTACTACGAGCAGTACTTC.

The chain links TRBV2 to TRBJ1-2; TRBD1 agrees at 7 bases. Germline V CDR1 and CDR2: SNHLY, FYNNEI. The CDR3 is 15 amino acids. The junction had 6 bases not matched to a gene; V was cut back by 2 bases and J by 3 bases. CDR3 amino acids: CASSEKGQGDYGYTF. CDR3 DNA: TGTGCCAGCAGTGAAAAGGGCCAGGGGGACTATGGCTACACCTTC.

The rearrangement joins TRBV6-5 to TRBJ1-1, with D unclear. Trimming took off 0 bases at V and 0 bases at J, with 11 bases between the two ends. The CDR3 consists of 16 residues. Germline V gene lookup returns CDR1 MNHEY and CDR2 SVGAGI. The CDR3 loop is CASSYSPFEMNTEAFF. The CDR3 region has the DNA TGTGCCAGCAGTTACTCGCCCTTTGAGATGAACACTGAAGCTTTCTTT.

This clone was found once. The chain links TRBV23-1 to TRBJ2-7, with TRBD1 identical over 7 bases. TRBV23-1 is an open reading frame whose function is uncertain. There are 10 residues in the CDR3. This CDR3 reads CGDSSYEQYF. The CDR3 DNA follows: TGCGGGGACAGCTCCTACGAGCAGTACTTC.

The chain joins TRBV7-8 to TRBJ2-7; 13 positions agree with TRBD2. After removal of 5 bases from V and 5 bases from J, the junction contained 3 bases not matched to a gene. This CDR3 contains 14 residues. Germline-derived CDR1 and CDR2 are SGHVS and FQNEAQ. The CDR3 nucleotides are TGTGCCAGCAGCAAGGGACTAGCGGGAAACGAGCAGTACTTC. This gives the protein CASSKGLAGNEQYF.

The CDR3 spells CSVEGGPRSGTYQETQYF. CDR3 sequence (DNA): TGCAGCGTTGAGGGGGGACCCAGAAGTGGGACCTACCAAGAGACCCAGTACTTC. The rearrangement joins TRBV29-1 to TRBJ2-5, with D possibly being TRBD2 (6 bases). Germline V gene data show CDR1 as SQVTM and CDR2 as ANQGSEA. Trimming shortened V by 3 bases and J by 0 bases, and 23 bases separated the two germline ends. The CDR3 consists of 18 residues.

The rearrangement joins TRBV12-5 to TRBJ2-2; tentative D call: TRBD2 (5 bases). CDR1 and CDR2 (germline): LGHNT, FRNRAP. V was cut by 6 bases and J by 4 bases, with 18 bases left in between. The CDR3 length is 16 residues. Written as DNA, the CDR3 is TGTGCTAGTGGCCCCGTTACTCCCGCGGGCACCGGGGAGCTGTTTTTT. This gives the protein CASGPVTPAGTGELFF.